This T cell receptor beta chain stems from a study of OX40 agonist ivuxolimab in advanced cancers. Study as a whole: The study treated patients with ivuxolimab, an agonistic anti-OX40 (CD134) antibody.

Libraries were prepared by immunoSEQ multiplex PCR; TCRdb keeps only in-frame clonotypes and omits some of them. In the table there are tens of thousands of clones, around 90% of which are singletons. This CDR3 contains 15 residues. CDR1 SGDLS and CDR2 YYNGEE come from the germline V gene. V lost 0 bases and J lost 7; bases outside the gene matches: 3. The clonotype comes from an adult with an advanced solid tumor such as melanoma, head and neck, liver or kidney cancer. This specimen was CD4+ or CD8+ T cells sorted from blood, taken in a trial of the OX40 agonist ivuxolimab. This chain connects TRBV9 to TRBJ2-1, with 11 positions matching TRBD2. CDR3 nucleotide sequence: TGTGCCAGCAGCGTAGAGGCTAGCGGGAGGAATGAGCAGTTCTTC. It yields the protein CASSVEASGRNEQFF.